This T cell receptor (beta chain) comes out of a study of T cell responses to AZD1222 COVID-19 vaccine. Turning to the study itself: Some second doses came at about 4 weeks and others at about 12 weeks; these were pooled. Findings and caveats of the study: Without day 14 samples, only post-peak T cell repertoires were studied.

The germline V gene has CDR1 MDHEN and CDR2 SYDVKM. The V gene end was trimmed by 5 bases and the J gene end by 4 bases; junction bases not matched to a gene: 9. This CDR3 comprises 15 residues. As to this clone: The antigen is undetermined.

Profiling relied on immunoSEQ multiplex PCR, and the TCRdb table lists in-frame clones only, not all of them. The table lists approximately 110,000 clones, more than 75% of them singletons. The genes are TRBV28 and TRBJ1-1; 8 nucleotides line up with TRBD1. This sequence was found in an adult in good health. Sequenced here: peripheral blood, sampled on day 0 of AZD1222 vaccination. The CDR3 DNA reads TGTGCCAGCAGTGGACCTCAGGGGGCGAGCACTGAAGCTTTCTTT. It translates to CASSGPQGASTEAFF.